The 30 T cell receptor beta chains below come from one sample, sequenced in a study of shared clonotypes between healthy human individuals. TCRdb's table, derived via immunoSEQ multiplex PCR, lists solely in-frame clones and lacks some. This sample yields fewer than 1.6 million clones, of which 98% are seen a single time; roughly 0.36% belongs to the top ten. Sequenced: naive CD4+ T cells sorted from blood. Documented subset: CD45RA+ positively selected. The receptors come from a man in his thirties or forties in good health.

This chain links TRBV28 with TRBJ2-7; D tentatively fits TRBD1 or TRBD2 (5 bases each). V gave up 5 bases and J gave up 3 bases, with 14 bases separating them. CDR1 and CDR2 (germline): MDHEN, SYDVKM. The CDR3 has 14 amino acids. The CDR3 here is CASSLTGAHYEQYF. The CDR3, as DNA: TGTGCCAGCAGTCTAACCGGGGCACACTACGAGCAGTACTTC.

The rearrangement links TRBV10-3 to TRBJ1-5; D is unresolved. V was clipped by 0 bases and J by 4 bases, with 10 bases between them. Germline V gene data show CDR1 as ENHRY and CDR2 as SYGVKD. The CDR3 loop spans 15 amino acids. CDR3: CAISESKGENQPQHF. The CDR3 DNA reads as TGTGCCATCAGTGAGTCCAAGGGAGAGAATCAGCCCCAGCATTTT.

The V call is TRBV2, the J call TRBJ2-7; D possibly corresponds to TRBD2 (5 bases). CDR1 and CDR2 (germline): SNHLY, FYNNEI. The CDR3 runs to 12 residues. Trimming removed 7 bases at V and 4 bases at J, with 11 bases between. The CDR3 bases are TGTGCCAGCACGAGGGTCCGTTACGAGCAGTACTTC. It translates to CASTRVRYEQYF.

The count of this clone is one. V is TRBV5-1 and J is TRBJ2-5, with 7 bases identical to TRBD1. V shed 3 bases, J shed 1 base, and the junction held 3 bases outside the gene matches. CDR3 length: 14 residues. Germline CDR1 SGHRS, CDR2 YFSETQ. CDR3 sequence: CASSYDRVQETQYF. The DNA of the CDR3 is TGCGCCAGCAGCTACGACAGGGTCCAAGAGACCCAGTACTTC. The full variable domain, with the rest looked up from reference TRBV5-1 and TRBJ2-5, is KAGVTQTPRYLIKTRGQQVTLSCSPISGHRSVSWYQQTPGQGLQFLFEYFSETQRNKGNFPGRFSGRQFSNSRSEMNVSTLELGDSALYLCASSYDRVQETQYFGPGTRLLVL.

The chain links TRBV6-5 to TRBJ2-7; D is unclear. CDR1 is MNHEY and CDR2 is SVGAGI in the germline V gene. V lost 5 bases to trimming and J lost 3 bases, with 8 bases between them. The CDR3 extends over 12 amino acids. The CDR3 is CASSRASYEQYF. CDR3 nucleotides: TGTGCCAGCAGTAGGGCTAGCTACGAGCAGTACTTC.

The rearrangement links TRBV19 to TRBJ2-6, with D unresolved. The CDR3 is 15 amino acids. Trimming pared 5 bases from V and 2 bases from J, leaving 10 bases between. CDR1 and CDR2 from the germline V gene are LNHDA and SQIVND (reference sequence). This CDR3 is CASSPQVTGANVLTF. DNA of the CDR3: TGTGCCAGTAGTCCCCAAGTGACTGGGGCCAACGTCCTGACTTTC.

The chain carries TRBV5-8 and TRBJ1-1; tentatively, D is TRBD1 (5 bases). CDR3 length equals 15 residues. The germline V and J ends were trimmed by 3 bases and 0 bases, with 12 bases remaining between them. Germline CDR1 is SGHTS and CDR2 is YDEGEE. This CDR3 reads CASSSGALMNTEAFF. DNA for the CDR3: TGTGCCAGCAGCTCCGGGGCACTCATGAACACTGAAGCTTTCTTT.

The chain uses TRBV7-9 and TRBJ2-7; 7 positions agree with TRBD1. In germline, CDR1 is SEHNR, CDR2 FQNEAQ (reference sequence). The J segment lost 3 bases and the V segment lost 2 bases, leaving 7 bases of the junction unmatched. The CDR3 covers 15 residues. DNA of the CDR3: TGTGCCAGCAGCTTAACAGGGGTAGGATTCTACGAGCAGTACTTC. Its protein is CASSLTGVGFYEQYF.

This chain uses TRBV2 with TRBJ2-3; 8 nucleotides match TRBD2. The junction had 9 bases not matched to a gene; V was cut back by 11 bases and J by 5 bases. Per germline, CDR1 SNHLY and CDR2 FYNNEI. The CDR3 is 13 amino acids. In DNA form, the CDR3 reads TGTGCCTTACAGCGGGAGTACGGAGATACGCAGTATTTT. Translating gives CALQREYGDTQYF.

Comment on this clone: In the same sample, other DNA sequences code for this CDR3. The chain recombines TRBV29-1 with TRBJ2-1, with D maybe TRBD2 (6 bases). V lost 6 bases and J lost 3, with 12 bases in between. This CDR3 has 13 amino acids. Germline-derived CDR1 and CDR2 are SQVTM and ANQGSEA. CDR3 sequence (DNA): TGCAGCGTACGGGGGAGACACTACAATGAGCAGTTCTTC. It is translated as CSVRGRHYNEQFF.

The chain combines TRBV19 with TRBJ2-5; perhaps TRBD2 as D (5 bases). V lost 7 bases to trimming and J lost 5 bases, with 26 bases between them. This CDR3 spans 17 amino acids. CDR1 LNHDA and CDR2 SQIVND come from the germline V gene (reference sequence). The CDR3 sequence is CASTPRTVGVGFETQYF. In nucleotides, the CDR3 is TGTGCCAGTACCCCCCGGACGGTCGGGGTCGGATTTGAGACCCAGTACTTC.

The rearrangement joins TRBV6-5 to TRBJ1-5; 7 nucleotides align to TRBD1. Looked up from germline, CDR1 is MNHEY and CDR2 is SVGAGI. V lost 5 bases and J lost 5; bases outside the gene matches: 6. This CDR3 comprises 14 residues. CDR3 loop: CASSDRDWHQPQHF. The CDR3 bases are TGTGCCAGCAGTGACAGGGATTGGCATCAGCCCCAGCATTTT.

The V gene is TRBV27, the J gene TRBJ1-2; D may be TRBD1 (6 bases). Germline-derived CDR1 and CDR2 are MNHEY and SMNVEV (reference sequence). CDR3 length: 15 residues. V lost 5 bases, J lost 7 bases, and 20 bases lay in between. The CDR3 region is CASSPSRGQVSGYTF. In nucleotides, the CDR3 is TGTGCCAGCAGTCCTTCTAGGGGACAAGTCTCTGGCTACACCTTC.

The chain is built from TRBV11-3 and TRBJ1-1; TRBD1 matches at 9 bases. The junction had 11 bases not matched to a gene; V was cut back by 5 bases and J by 1 base. In germline, CDR1 is SGHNT, CDR2 YENEEA. The CDR3 contains 17 residues. CDR3 region: CASSPGQGRIENTEAFF. CDR3 sequence (DNA): TGTGCCAGCAGCCCTGGACAGGGGAGGATTGAGAACACTGAAGCTTTCTTT.

Notes on this clone: The identical CDR3 is also encoded by other nucleotide sequences in the sample. CDR3 nucleotides: TGTGCCAGCAGTCGGGACAGGGGATACGAGCAGTACTTC. Protein sequence: CASSRDRGYEQYF. The J gene is TRBJ2-7, the V gene TRBV6-5, with 10 positions matching TRBD1. The CDR3 totals 13 residues. CDR1 is MNHEY, CDR2 SVGAGI, per germline. Trimming cost V 5 bases and J 4 bases; bases outside gene matches: 2.

This clone was seen only once. The V gene is TRBV5-8, the J gene TRBJ2-5; 9 positions agree with TRBD2. This CDR3 is 16 amino acids long. With 4 bases clipped from V and 4 bases from J, the junction kept 11 bases outside the gene matches. The germline V gene encodes CDR1 SGHTS and CDR2 YDEGEE. The CDR3: CASSPGSLAGPETQYF. The CDR3 region has the DNA TGTGCCAGCAGCCCGGGGAGCCTAGCGGGACCAGAGACCCAGTACTTC.

The rearrangement links TRBV27 to TRBJ2-3; 8 bases fit TRBD2. V shed 5 bases and J 6 bases; nucleotides not matched to a gene: 7. The CDR3 has 14 residues. Looked up from germline, CDR1 is MNHEY and CDR2 is SMNVEV (reference sequence). The CDR3 nucleotides are TGTGCCAGCAGTCCCGGGACTAGGTACGATACGCAGTATTTT. The encoded protein is CASSPGTRYDTQYF.

V is TRBV4-3 and J is TRBJ2-4; tentative D call: TRBD1 (6 bases). There are 19 residues in the CDR3. Trimming shortened V by 0 bases and J by 0 bases, and 18 bases separated the two germline ends. CDR1 is LGHNA and CDR2 is YSLEER in the germline V gene. CDR3 bases: TGCGCCAGCAGCCAAGAATTCGGACAGATGAAACTAGCCAAAAACATTCAGTACTTC. This encodes CASSQEFGQMKLAKNIQYF.

The rearrangement uses TRBV7-9 and TRBJ2-3; 10 positions match TRBD1. Germline V gene data show CDR1 as SEHNR and CDR2 as FQNEAQ (reference sequence). The trim removed 5 bases at V and 3 bases at J, leaving 8 bases unmatched. The CDR3 loop spans 16 amino acids. CDR3 sequence (DNA): TGTGCCAGCAGCCGGGACAGGGGACAGGGTACAGATACGCAGTATTTT. Encoded protein: CASSRDRGQGTDTQYF.

This clone was picked up one time. This rearrangement joins TRBV18 to TRBJ2-1; D ambiguous. V gave up 1 base and J gave up 6 bases, with 10 bases separating them. This CDR3 has 14 amino acids. CDR1 is KGHSH and CDR2 is LQKENI in the germline V gene. The CDR3 spells CASSPQRNLNEQFF. CDR3 nucleotides: TGTGCCAGCTCACCACAGCGCAATCTCAATGAGCAGTTCTTC.

The CDR3 reads CASSPILGTADEQYF. CDR3 coding DNA: TGTGCCAGCTCACCCATACTAGGCACCGCCGACGAGCAGTACTTC. The chain employs TRBV18 and TRBJ2-7; weak D call: TRBD2 (5 bases). The CDR3 loop spans 15 amino acids. The germline V gene encodes CDR1 KGHSH and CDR2 LQKENI. V dropped 3 bases and J dropped 5 bases, with 17 bases sitting between them.

The chain couples TRBV15 to TRBJ2-1; D is unclear. The CDR3 has 17 amino acids. Germline CDR1 LNHNV, CDR2 YYDKDF (reference sequence). Trimming cost V 0 bases and J 0 bases, with 12 bases left between them. The CDR3 region is CATSRDRRTSSYNEQFF. In DNA, the CDR3 is TGTGCCACCAGCAGAGATCGGAGAACCTCCTCCTACAATGAGCAGTTCTTC.

J is TRBJ1-5 and V is TRBV5-6; possible D gene TRBD1, 5 bases. This CDR3 has 16 amino acids. V was pared by 2 bases and J by 8 bases, with 20 bases between. Germline V gene sequence: CDR1 SGHDT, CDR2 YYEEEE. The DNA of the CDR3 is TGTGCCAGCAGCTTCATTGGTTGGGGGATGTGGAAGCCCCAGCATTTT. Translation gives CASSFIGWGMWKPQHF.

Remarks on this clone: A junction end diverges from the germline sequence, so it may reflect a read error. The V and J genes are TRBV7-7 and TRBJ2-1; the D is unclear. CDR1 and CDR2 (germline): SSHAT, FNYEAQ (reference sequence). The CDR3 has 16 amino acids. In DNA form, the CDR3 reads TGTGCTAGCAGTCCCCGTCAGCAGCCACCCTACAATGAGCAGTTCTTC. Protein: CASSPRQQPPYNEQFF. Full variable domain (outside the CDR3, taken from reference TRBV7-7 and TRBJ2-1): GAGVSQSPRYKVTKRGQDVTLRCDPISSHATLYWYQQALGQGPEFLTYFNYEAQPDKSGLPSDRFSAERPEGSISTLTIQRTEQRDSAMYRCASSPRQQPPYNEQFFGPGTRLTVL.

The chain uses TRBV7-6 and TRBJ2-2; D is unresolved. With 2 bases removed from V and 5 bases from J, the gap between germline ends came to 9 bases. This CDR3 has 14 residues. The V gene's germline CDR1 is SGHVS and CDR2 FNYEAQ. CDR3 DNA: TGTGCCAGCAGCTTAAGCACCTTGACCGGGGAGCTGTTTTTT. Protein: CASSLSTLTGELFF.

This clone was seen only once. V usage is TRBV2 and J usage is TRBJ2-7, with no clear D. Trimming took 8 bases from V and 2 from J, leaving 13 bases between them. The CDR3 is 13 residues long. CDR1 is SNHLY and CDR2 is FYNNEI in the germline V gene. This chain's CDR3 is CASGKNITYEQYF. DNA of the CDR3: TGTGCCAGCGGAAAGAACATCACCTACGAGCAGTACTTC.

The V gene is TRBV28, the J gene TRBJ2-7; no definite D call. V lost 5 bases and J 1 base, leaving 9 bases between the germline ends. The CDR3 loop spans 13 amino acids. Germline assignment: CDR1 MDHEN and CDR2 SYDVKM. CDR3: CASSNVGSYEQYF. CDR3 bases: TGTGCCAGCAGTAACGTGGGATCCTACGAGCAGTACTTC.

The V and J genes are TRBV5-1 and TRBJ2-3, with 16 bases identical to TRBD2. CDR3 length: 19 amino acids. Germline assignment: CDR1 SGHRS and CDR2 YFSETQ. J gave up 0 bases and V 3 bases, and 7 bases lay outside the gene matches. The CDR3: CASSSGLAGGHPSTDTQYF. As DNA, the CDR3 is TGCGCCAGCAGCTCGGGACTAGCGGGAGGGCATCCTAGCACAGATACGCAGTATTTT.

This chain links TRBV28 with TRBJ1-1; the D is unclear. CDR3 length: 14 amino acids. V dropped 3 bases and J dropped 3 bases, with 11 bases sitting between them. CDR1 is MDHEN and CDR2 is SYDVKM in the germline V gene. CDR3 DNA sequence: TGTGCCAGCAGTTTGGGCAGTCGGCACACTGAAGCTTTCTTT. Translated, it gives CASSLGSRHTEAFF.

The chain is built from TRBV7-2 and TRBJ2-7; unclear D gene. V was clipped by 1 base and J by 0 bases, with 7 bases between them. CDR1 is SGHTA, CDR2 FQGNSA, per germline. This CDR3 has 14 residues. In DNA form, the CDR3 reads TGTGCCAGCAGCTTAGATATACGCTCCTACGAGCAGTACTTC. It is translated as CASSLDIRSYEQYF.